This is a list of T cell receptor beta chains from one sample in a study of cytomegalovirus exposure and HLA in healthy donors. Some clones are missing from TCRdb's copy, which holds only in-frame ones; the method was immunoSEQ multiplex PCR. The table has about 150,000 clones, approximately 81% seen once; the top ten hold over 2%. The sequencing input was PBMCs. These receptor sequences come from a man younger than 40 in good health and CMV-seropositive. CDR3s include the opening cysteine and the closing phenylalanine or tryptophan. The order of the fields is D gene, J gene, clone size, V gene, CDR3 protein, CDR3 DNA. D genes are given only for firm matches. Some rows have no size entry. The others give once, few or many, or a class for an expanded clone.

-	TRBJ2-1	-	TRBV5-5	CASRLVPPGRDNEQFF	TGTGCCAGCAGATTGGTACCCCCAGGGCGCGACAATGAGCAGTTCTTC
-	TRBJ1-5	few	TRBV7-2	CASTPGSNQPQHF	TGTGCCAGCACCCCGGGTAGTAACCAGCCCCAGCATTTT
TRBD1	TRBJ1-5	-	TRBV7-6	CASSRTGGNQPQHF	TGTGCCAGCAGCCGGACAGGGGGCAATCAGCCCCAGCATTTT
-	TRBJ2-1	-	TRBV7-2	CASSFDYTPLFF	TGTGCCAGCAGCTTCGACTATACCCCGCTGTTCTTC
TRBD2	TRBJ2-5	-	TRBV5-1	CASSLGTSGEETQYF	TGCGCCAGCAGCTTAGGGACTAGCGGCGAAGAGACCCAGTACTTC
TRBD1	TRBJ1-1	-	TRBV19	CASSIVRTGLTEAFF	TGTGCCAGTAGTATAGTTAGGACAGGGTTGACTGAAGCTTTCTTT
-	TRBJ1-1	-	TRBV9	CASSARRGGGNTEAFF	TGTGCCAGCAGCGCTAGGAGGGGGGGTGGGAACACTGAAGCTTTCTTT
-	TRBJ1-4	-	TRBV19	CASSEDRSTNEKLFF	TGTGCCAGTAGTGAGGACAGATCAACTAATGAAAAACTGTTTTTT
TRBD1	TRBJ2-2	-	TRBV6-5	CASCRDRGPTGELFF	TGTGCCAGCTGTCGGGACAGGGGGCCCACCGGGGAGCTGTTTTTT
-	TRBJ1-1	-	TRBV6-6	CASSYGQMNTEAFF	TGTGCCAGCAGTTACGGACAGATGAACACTGAAGCTTTCTTT
-	TRBJ2-7	-	TRBV4-3	CASSHRTGGGYEQYF	TGCGCCAGCAGCCACCGAACAGGGGGGGGGTACGAGCAGTACTTC
TRBD2	TRBJ2-7	-	TRBV19	CASSIGLAGYEQYF	TGTGCCAGTAGTATAGGGCTAGCGGGCTACGAGCAGTACTTC
TRBD1	TRBJ1-2	-	TRBV30	CAWSVTGGSIGYTF	TGTGCCTGGAGTGTAACAGGGGGTTCCATCGGCTACACCTTC
TRBD2	TRBJ2-5	-	TRBV6-5	CASSSPTSGSLGTQYF	TGTGCCAGCAGTTCCCCGACTAGCGGGAGTTTGGGGACCCAGTACTTC
-	TRBJ1-1	-	TRBV27	CASSWGGGTEAFF	TGTGCCAGCAGTTGGGGCGGTGGCACTGAAGCTTTCTTT
TRBD1	TRBJ1-5	-	TRBV5-1	CASSLGGTGQPQHF	TGCGCCAGCAGCTTAGGAGGGACAGGTCAGCCCCAGCATTTT
-	TRBJ1-1	few	TRBV4-3	CASSQEYEEDTEAFF	TGCGCCAGCAGCCAAGAGTATGAAGAGGACACTGAAGCTTTCTTT
TRBD1	TRBJ1-3	-	TRBV11-2	CASSLVQGANTIYF	TGTGCCAGCAGCTTAGTCCAGGGGGCGAACACCATATATTTT
TRBD1	TRBJ1-1	-	TRBV11-3	CASSLGDRGVRPTEAFF	TGTGCCAGCAGCTTGGGGGACAGGGGGGTTAGGCCCACTGAAGCTTTCTTT
-	TRBJ1-2	-	TRBV7-8	CASSLGPRTSVYGYTF	TGTGCCAGCAGCTTAGGTCCGCGTACCTCCGTTTATGGCTACACCTTC
-	TRBJ1-3	-	TRBV19	CASSIGASNTIYF	TGTGCCAGTAGTATTGGAGCTTCCAACACCATATATTTT
TRBD1	TRBJ1-2	-	TRBV18	CASSPIDREYGYTF	TGTGCCAGCTCACCAATCGACAGGGAGTATGGCTACACCTTC
TRBD1	TRBJ1-6	-	TRBV6-5	CASSYHPGQGPSPLHF	TGTGCCAGCAGTTACCATCCGGGACAGGGACCATCACCCCTCCACTTT
-	TRBJ2-5	-	TRBV6-5	CASASSRKQTQYF	TGTGCCAGCGCTTCATCGAGGAAACAGACCCAGTACTTC
TRBD1	TRBJ1-5	few	TRBV4-1	CASSLAVPGQGPQHF	TGCGCCAGCAGCCTTGCCGTTCCGGGACAGGGGCCCCAGCATTTT
-	TRBJ2-1	-	TRBV5-1	CASSSPPPTNEQFF	TGCGCCAGCAGTTCCCCTCCCCCCACAAATGAGCAGTTCTTC
-	TRBJ2-1	-	TRBV7-3	CASSPTVSSSAHNEQFF	TGTGCCAGCAGCCCGACAGTATCGTCTAGCGCCCACAATGAGCAGTTCTTC
-	TRBJ1-2	once	TRBV18	CASLTNPAANYGYTF	TGTGCCAGCCTGACTAACCCCGCCGCGAACTATGGCTACACCTTC
-	TRBJ2-2	-	TRBV19	CASRHPGSPYTGELFF	TGTGCCAGTAGACACCCCGGTAGCCCATACACCGGGGAGCTGTTTTTT
TRBD2	TRBJ2-3	-	TRBV19	CASSTSTSGITDTQYF	TGTGCCAGTAGTACCTCGACTAGCGGAATTACAGATACGCAGTATTTT
TRBD1	TRBJ2-3	-	TRBV18	CASSQQNRGIADTQYF	TGTGCCAGCTCTCAACAAAACAGGGGAATTGCAGATACGCAGTATTTT
-	TRBJ1-1	-	TRBV9	CASSNSEKAFF	TGTGCCAGCAGCAATAGTGAGAAAGCTTTCTTT
TRBD2	TRBJ2-2	-	TRBV18	CASSTGTSGRDPNTGELFF	TGTGCCAGCTCTACCGGGACTAGCGGGAGGGATCCGAACACCGGGGAGCTGTTTTTT